A selection of T cell receptor beta chains follows, all from one sample in a study of cytomegalovirus exposure and HLA in healthy donors. The protocol was immunoSEQ multiplex PCR, while the TCRdb copy is restricted to in-frame clones and leaves out a portion. The sample has under 150,000 clones; around 80% are singletons. The source material was PBMCs. The receptor set was obtained from a middle-aged woman in good health and CMV-seropositive. CDR3s include the opening cysteine and the closing phenylalanine or tryptophan. Each record gives: J gene, clone size, D gene, V gene, CDR3 protein, CDR3 DNA. A D gene is named only where the DNA matches it firmly. Part of the rows lack a size; the others show once, few, many or a class for expanded clones.

TRBJ1-1	.	.	TRBV5-1	CASSLWEGQGTEAFF	TGCGCCAGCAGCTTATGGGAGGGTCAGGGCACTGAAGCTTTCTTT
TRBJ1-5	.	.	TRBV5-4	CASSLGGETGQPQHF	TGTGCCAGCAGCCTAGGGGGGGAAACGGGGCAGCCCCAGCATTTT
TRBJ1-4	.	.	TRBV5-1	CASSLAVPVVNEKLFF	TGCGCCAGCAGCTTGGCAGTCCCTGTCGTTAATGAAAAACTGTTTTTT
TRBJ1-2	.	.	TRBV28	CASSFGGAEDRGYTF	TGTGCCAGCAGTTTTGGAGGGGCAGAAGACCGAGGCTACACCTTC
TRBJ2-3	.	.	TRBV2	CASAPGGGNPDTQYF	TGTGCCAGCGCACCCGGGGGTGGGAATCCAGATACGCAGTATTTT
TRBJ2-3	.	TRBD2	TRBV6-1	CASSELRGRASTDTQYF	TGTGCCAGCAGTGAGCTACGCGGGAGGGCTAGCACAGATACGCAGTATTTT
TRBJ2-3	.	.	TRBV7-2	CASGSTQYF	TGTGCCAGTGGGAGTACGCAGTATTTT
TRBJ2-3	.	TRBD2	TRBV30	CAWSEGSGGAGQYF	TGTGCCTGGAGTGAGGGTAGCGGGGGGGCCGGGCAGTATTTT
TRBJ2-3	once	TRBD1	TRBV2	CASSDGGQGTDTQYF	TGTGCCAGCAGTGACGGGGGACAGGGCACAGATACGCAGTATTTT
TRBJ1-2	.	TRBD1	TRBV10-3	CAISEYRGYGYTF	TGTGCCATCAGTGAATACAGGGGGTATGGCTACACCTTC
TRBJ2-3	.	.	TRBV27	CASTPHPRYTQYF	TGTGCCAGTACCCCACACCCTAGGTATACGCAGTATTTT
TRBJ1-2	.	.	TRBV9	CASSSSGGVGGYTF	TGTGCCAGCAGCTCGTCGGGGGGGGTTGGTGGCTACACCTTC
TRBJ1-1	few	.	TRBV5-1	CASSLYERTEAFF	TGTGCCAGCAGCTTGTATGAGAGAACTGAAGCTTTCTTT
TRBJ2-3	.	.	TRBV5-1	CASSKSSRGTDTQYF	TGCGCCAGCAGCAAAAGCTCACGGGGCACAGATACGCAGTATTTT
TRBJ2-2	.	.	TRBV20-1	CSAEGTGELFF	TGCAGCGCAGAGGGCACCGGGGAGCTGTTTTTT
TRBJ1-1	few	TRBD1	TRBV2	CASFLQGARTEAFF	TGTGCCAGTTTCCTACAGGGGGCACGCACTGAAGCTTTCTTT
TRBJ2-5	.	TRBD1	TRBV7-3	CASSLLTGGWQETQYF	TGTGCCAGCAGCTTATTAACAGGGGGCTGGCAAGAGACCCAGTACTTC
TRBJ2-2	few	TRBD1	TRBV4-3	CASSPSGQGNTGELFF	TGCGCCAGCAGCCCATCAGGACAGGGGAACACCGGGGAGCTGTTTTTT
TRBJ2-7	few	.	TRBV27	CASSFGGRGYEQYF	TGTGCCAGCAGTTTTGGCGGCAGGGGCTACGAGCAGTACTTC
TRBJ1-2	.	.	TRBV5-1	CASSSTGDGYTF	TGCGCCAGCAGCTCTACAGGTGATGGCTACACCTTC
TRBJ2-1	.	.	TRBV27	CASSPWAAGIYNEQFF	TGTGCCAGCAGCCCTTGGGCTGCGGGGATCTACAATGAGCAGTTCTTC
TRBJ2-1	few	.	TRBV9	CASSGGEAGYEQFF	TGTGCCAGCAGCGGAGGGGAGGCAGGGTATGAGCAGTTCTTC
TRBJ2-5	.	.	TRBV15	CATSRDRQVGETQYF	TGTGCCACCAGCAGAGATCGACAGGTCGGAGAGACCCAGTACTTC
TRBJ2-7	.	.	TRBV10-3	CATKGEGTSYEQYF	TGTGCCACCAAGGGGGAGGGGACCTCCTACGAGCAGTACTTC